The 4 T cell receptor beta chains below come from one sample, sequenced in a study of CD8 T cells in ankylosing spondylitis (dated 2017 in TCRdb). Receptor libraries were prepared by 5' RACE. Sequencing was carried out with an Illumina HiSeq 2500. The raw public data were reprocessed by TCRdb itself: fastp quality trimming at Q25, MiXCR clonotype calling, in-frame beta chains only. Rows with a matching CDR3 protein are joined into one entry that keeps the most common DNA and genes. The sample records about 260,000 distinct CDR3 sequences, about 19% of which are singletons. The ten largest clones add up to under 8.5% of the sample. Sequenced: blood, either unsorted or a sorted T cell fraction (not recorded which). These TCRs come from a male donor with ankylosing spondylitis or in good health (not recorded which).

This sequence joins TRBV12-3 or TRBV12-4 and TRBJ2-3; 10 bases map to TRBD2. This CDR3 spans 16 amino acids. V gave up 4 bases and J gave up 0 bases; unmatched junction bases: 4. The CDR3 DNA reads as TGTGCCAGCAGTTCGACGGGACTAGCGAGCACAGATACGCAGTATTTT. As protein: CASSSTGLASTDTQYF.

Ten or more counts support this clonotype. The chain combines TRBV12-3 or TRBV12-4 with TRBJ1-5; D is unclear. With 4 bases removed from V and 9 bases from J, the gap between germline ends came to 16 bases. The CDR3 is made up of 14 amino acids. The CDR3 bases are TGTGCCAGCAGTTCCTCACGGGTTAATGGGCCCCAGCATTTT. Its translation is CASSSSRVNGPQHF.

V usage is TRBV28 and J usage is TRBJ1-4, with TRBD1 as a possible D gene (6 bases). V dropped 8 bases and J dropped 2 bases, with 18 bases sitting between them. This CDR3 has 16 residues. Germline CDR1 and CDR2: MDHEN and SYDVKM. The CDR3 coding sequence is TGTGCCAGCGTCCAAGGGGGGGACCGTACTAATGAAAAACTGTTTTTT. It is translated as CASVQGGDRTNEKLFF.

This chain uses TRBV5-1 with TRBJ2-2, with 13 bases aligning to TRBD2. Germline CDR1 SGHRS, CDR2 YFSETQ. V gave up 4 bases and J gave up 7 bases; unmatched junction bases: 16. CDR3 length: 19 residues. The CDR3 coding sequence is TGCGCCAGCAGCGAAGGACCTCCCGGACTAGCGGGAGTATACGGGGAGCTGTTTTTT. This codes for CASSEGPPGLAGVYGELFF.